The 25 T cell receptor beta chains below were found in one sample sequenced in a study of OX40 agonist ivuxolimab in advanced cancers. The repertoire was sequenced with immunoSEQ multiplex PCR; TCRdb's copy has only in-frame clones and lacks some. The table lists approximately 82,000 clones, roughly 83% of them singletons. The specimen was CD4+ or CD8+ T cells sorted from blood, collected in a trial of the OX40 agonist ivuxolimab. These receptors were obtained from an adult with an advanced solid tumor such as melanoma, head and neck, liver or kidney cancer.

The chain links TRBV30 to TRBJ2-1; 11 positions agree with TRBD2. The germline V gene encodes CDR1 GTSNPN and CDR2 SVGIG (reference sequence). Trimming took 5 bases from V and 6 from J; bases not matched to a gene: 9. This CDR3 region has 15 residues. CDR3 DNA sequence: TGTGCCTGGGGTCGGACTAGCGGGTTTGGCAATGAGCAGTTCTTC. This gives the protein CAWGRTSGFGNEQFF.

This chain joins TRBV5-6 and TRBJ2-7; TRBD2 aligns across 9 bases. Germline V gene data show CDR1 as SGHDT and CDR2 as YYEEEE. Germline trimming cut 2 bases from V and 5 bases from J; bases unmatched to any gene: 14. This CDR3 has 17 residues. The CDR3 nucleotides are TGTGCCAGCAGCTTATTTAGGCGGGCTAGCGGGGTCGACGAGCAGTACTTC. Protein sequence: CASSLFRRASGVDEQYF.

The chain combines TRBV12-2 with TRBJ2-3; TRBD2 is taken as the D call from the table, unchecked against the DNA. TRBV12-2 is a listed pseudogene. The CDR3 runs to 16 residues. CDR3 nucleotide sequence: TGTGCAAGTCGCTCCCGAGGGGCGGGGGGACCAGATACGCAGTATTTT. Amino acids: CASRSRGAGGPDTQYF.

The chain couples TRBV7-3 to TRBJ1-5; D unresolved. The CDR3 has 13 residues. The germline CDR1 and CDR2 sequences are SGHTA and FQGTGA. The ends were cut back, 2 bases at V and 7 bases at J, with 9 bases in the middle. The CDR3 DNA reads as TGTGCCAGCAGCTTATATGACGGGCAGCCCCAGCATTTT. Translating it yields CASSLYDGQPQHF. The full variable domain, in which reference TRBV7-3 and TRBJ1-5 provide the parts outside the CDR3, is GAGVSQTPSNKVTEKGKYVELRCDPISGHTALYWYRQSLGQGPEFLIYFQGTGAADDSGLPNDRFFAVRPEGSVSTLKIQRTERGDSAVYLCASSLYDGQPQHFGDGTRLSIL.

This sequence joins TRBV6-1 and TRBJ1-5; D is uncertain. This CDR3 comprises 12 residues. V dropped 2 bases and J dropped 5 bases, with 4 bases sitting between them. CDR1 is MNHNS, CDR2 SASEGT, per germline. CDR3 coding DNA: TGTGCCAGCAGTGAACGGGATCAGCCCCAGCATTTT. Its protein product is CASSERDQPQHF.

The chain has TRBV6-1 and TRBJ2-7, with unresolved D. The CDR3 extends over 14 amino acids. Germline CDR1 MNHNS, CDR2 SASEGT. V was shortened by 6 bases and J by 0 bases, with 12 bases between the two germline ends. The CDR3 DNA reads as TGTGCCAGCAGATCGGTTGGCGGCTCCTACGAGCAGTACTTC. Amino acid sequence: CASRSVGGSYEQYF.

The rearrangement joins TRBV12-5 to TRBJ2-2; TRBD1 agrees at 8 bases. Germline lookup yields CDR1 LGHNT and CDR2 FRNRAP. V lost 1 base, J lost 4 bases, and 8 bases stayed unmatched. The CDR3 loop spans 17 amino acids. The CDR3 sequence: CASGLGQGTSITGELFF. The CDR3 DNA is TGTGCTAGTGGTTTGGGACAGGGGACCTCTATCACCGGGGAGCTGTTTTTT. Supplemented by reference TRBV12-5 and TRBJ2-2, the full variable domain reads DARVTQTPRHKVTEMGQEVTMRCQPILGHNTVFWYRQTMMQGLELLAYFRNRAPLDDSGMPKDRFSAEMPDATLATLKIQPSEPRDSAVYFCASGLGQGTSITGELFFGEGSRLTVL.

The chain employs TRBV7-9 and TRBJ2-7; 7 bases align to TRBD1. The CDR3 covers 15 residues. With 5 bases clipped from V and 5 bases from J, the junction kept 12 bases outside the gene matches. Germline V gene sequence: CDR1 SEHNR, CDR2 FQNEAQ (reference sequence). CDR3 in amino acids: CASSAYRQGTNEQYF. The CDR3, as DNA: TGTGCCAGCAGCGCGTACCGACAGGGTACCAACGAGCAGTACTTC.

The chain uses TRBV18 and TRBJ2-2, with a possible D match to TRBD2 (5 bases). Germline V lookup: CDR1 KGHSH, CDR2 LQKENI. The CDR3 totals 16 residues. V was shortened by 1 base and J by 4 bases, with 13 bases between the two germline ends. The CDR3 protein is CASSPQEGRRTGELFF. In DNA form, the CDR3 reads TGTGCCAGCTCACCACAGGAAGGGAGACGCACCGGGGAGCTGTTTTTT.

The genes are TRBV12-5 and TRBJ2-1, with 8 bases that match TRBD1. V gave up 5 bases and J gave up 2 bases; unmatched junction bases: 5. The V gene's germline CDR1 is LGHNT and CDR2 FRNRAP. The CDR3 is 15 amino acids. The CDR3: CASGAGTGPYNEQFF. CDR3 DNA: TGTGCTAGTGGTGCCGGGACAGGCCCCTACAATGAGCAGTTCTTC.

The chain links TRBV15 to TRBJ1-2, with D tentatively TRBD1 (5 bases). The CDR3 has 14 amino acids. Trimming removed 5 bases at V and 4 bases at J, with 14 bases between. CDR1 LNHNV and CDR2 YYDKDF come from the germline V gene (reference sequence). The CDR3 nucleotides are TGTGCCACCAGCGGGCGGACAACGGGCTATGGCTACACCTTC. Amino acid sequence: CATSGRTTGYGYTF.

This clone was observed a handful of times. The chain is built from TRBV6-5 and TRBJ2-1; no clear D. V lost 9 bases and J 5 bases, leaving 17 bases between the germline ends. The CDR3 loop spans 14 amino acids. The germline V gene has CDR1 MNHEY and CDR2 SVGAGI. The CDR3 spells CASQGPQSNNEQFF. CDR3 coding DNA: TGTGCCAGTCAAGGCCCGCAGAGTAACAATGAGCAGTTCTTC.

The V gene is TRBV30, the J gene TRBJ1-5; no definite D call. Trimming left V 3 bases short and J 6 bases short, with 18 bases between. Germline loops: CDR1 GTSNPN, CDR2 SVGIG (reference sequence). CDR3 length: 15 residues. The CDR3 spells CAWSHGGGVFQPQHF. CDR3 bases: TGTGCCTGGAGCCACGGCGGCGGGGTTTTTCAGCCCCAGCATTTT.

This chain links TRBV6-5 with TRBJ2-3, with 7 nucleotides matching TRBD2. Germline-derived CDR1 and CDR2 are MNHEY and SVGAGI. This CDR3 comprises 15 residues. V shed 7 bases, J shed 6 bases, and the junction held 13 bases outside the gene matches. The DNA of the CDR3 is TGTGCCAGCACTCCGGGGCTAGCGGCAGGGGATACGCAGTATTTT. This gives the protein CASTPGLAAGDTQYF.

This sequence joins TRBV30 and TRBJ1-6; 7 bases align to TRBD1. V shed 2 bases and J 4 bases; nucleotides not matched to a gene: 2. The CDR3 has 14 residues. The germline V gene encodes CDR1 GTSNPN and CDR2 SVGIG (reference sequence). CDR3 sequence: CAWSKGQYNSPLHF. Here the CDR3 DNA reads TGTGCCTGGAGTAAGGGACAGTATAATTCACCCCTCCACTTT.

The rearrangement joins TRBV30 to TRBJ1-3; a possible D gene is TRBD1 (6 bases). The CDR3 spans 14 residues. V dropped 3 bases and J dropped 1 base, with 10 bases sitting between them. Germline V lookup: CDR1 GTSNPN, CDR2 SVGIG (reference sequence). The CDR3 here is CAWRRGGSGNTIYF. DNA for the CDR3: TGTGCCTGGAGGAGAGGGGGGTCTGGAAACACCATATATTTT.

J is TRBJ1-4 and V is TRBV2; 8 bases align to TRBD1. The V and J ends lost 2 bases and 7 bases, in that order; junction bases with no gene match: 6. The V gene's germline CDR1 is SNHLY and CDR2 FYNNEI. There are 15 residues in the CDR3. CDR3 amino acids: CASSESQGAREKLFF. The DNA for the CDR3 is TGTGCCAGCAGTGAATCTCAGGGGGCGCGTGAAAAACTGTTTTTT.

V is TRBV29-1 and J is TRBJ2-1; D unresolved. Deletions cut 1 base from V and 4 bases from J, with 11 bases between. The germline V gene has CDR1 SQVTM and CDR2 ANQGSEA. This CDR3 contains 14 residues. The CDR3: CSVEGAWAYNEQFF. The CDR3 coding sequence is TGCAGCGTTGAAGGAGCTTGGGCTTACAATGAGCAGTTCTTC.

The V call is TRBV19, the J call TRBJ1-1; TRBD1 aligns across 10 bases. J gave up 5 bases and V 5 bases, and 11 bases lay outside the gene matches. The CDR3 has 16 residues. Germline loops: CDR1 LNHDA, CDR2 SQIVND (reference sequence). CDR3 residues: CASSSRQGATNTEAFF. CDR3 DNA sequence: TGTGCCAGTAGTTCCCGACAGGGGGCGACGAATACTGAAGCTTTCTTT. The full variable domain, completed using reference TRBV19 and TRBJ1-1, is DGGITQSPKYLFRKEGQNVTLSCEQNLNHDAMYWYRQDPGQGLRLIYYSQIVNDFQKGDIAEGYSVSREKKESFPLTVTSAQKNPTAFYLCASSSRQGATNTEAFFGQGTRLTVV.

CDR3 protein: CASSPFQTTEAFF. The CDR3 DNA reads TGTGCCAGCAGCCCCTTTCAGACCACTGAAGCTTTCTTT. The rearrangement joins TRBV6-6 to TRBJ1-1, with D uncertain. The germline V and J ends were trimmed by 6 bases and 4 bases, with 12 bases remaining between them. Germline lookup yields CDR1 MNHNY and CDR2 SVGAGI (reference sequence). The CDR3 consists of 13 residues.

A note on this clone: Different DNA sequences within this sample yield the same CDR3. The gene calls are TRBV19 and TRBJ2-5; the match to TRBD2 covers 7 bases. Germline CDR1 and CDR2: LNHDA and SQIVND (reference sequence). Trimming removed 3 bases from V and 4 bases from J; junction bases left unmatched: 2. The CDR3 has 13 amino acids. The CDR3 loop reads CASSMGGGETQYF. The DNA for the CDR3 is TGTGCCAGTAGTATGGGCGGGGGAGAGACCCAGTACTTC.

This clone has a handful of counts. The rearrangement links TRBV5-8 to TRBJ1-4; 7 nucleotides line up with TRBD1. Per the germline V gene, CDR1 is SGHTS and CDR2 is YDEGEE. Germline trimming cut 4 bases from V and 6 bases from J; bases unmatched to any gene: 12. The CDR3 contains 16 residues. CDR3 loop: CASSPLTGVLDEKLFF. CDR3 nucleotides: TGTGCCAGCAGCCCGCTCACAGGGGTCCTCGATGAAAAACTGTTTTTT.

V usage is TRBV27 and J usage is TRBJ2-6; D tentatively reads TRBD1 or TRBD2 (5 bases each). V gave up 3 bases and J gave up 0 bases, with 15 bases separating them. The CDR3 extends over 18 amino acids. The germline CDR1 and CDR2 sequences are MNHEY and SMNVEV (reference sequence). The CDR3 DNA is TGTGCCAGCAGTTTGGGCAGGGAGTTTTACTCTGGGGCCAACGTCCTGACTTTC. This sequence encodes CASSLGREFYSGANVLTF. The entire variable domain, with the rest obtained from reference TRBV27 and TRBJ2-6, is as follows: EAQVTQNPRYLITVTGKKLTVTCSQNMNHEYMSWYRQDPGLGLRQIYYSMNVEVTDKGDVPEGYKVSRKEKRNFPLILESPSPNQTSLYFCASSLGREFYSGANVLTFGAGSRLTVL.

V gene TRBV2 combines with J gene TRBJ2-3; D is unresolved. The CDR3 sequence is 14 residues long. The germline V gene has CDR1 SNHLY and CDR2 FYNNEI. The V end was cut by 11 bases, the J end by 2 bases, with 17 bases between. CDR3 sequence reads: CAGGLVVNTDTQYF. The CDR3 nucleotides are TGTGCCGGTGGGTTAGTGGTTAACACAGATACGCAGTATTTT.

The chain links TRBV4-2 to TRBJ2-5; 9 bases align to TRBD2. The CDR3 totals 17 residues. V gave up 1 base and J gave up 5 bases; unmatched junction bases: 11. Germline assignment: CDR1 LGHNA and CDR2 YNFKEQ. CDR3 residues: CASSQGAAAGGAETQYF. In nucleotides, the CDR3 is TGTGCCAGCAGCCAAGGGGCGGCAGCGGGGGGAGCGGAGACCCAGTACTTC.